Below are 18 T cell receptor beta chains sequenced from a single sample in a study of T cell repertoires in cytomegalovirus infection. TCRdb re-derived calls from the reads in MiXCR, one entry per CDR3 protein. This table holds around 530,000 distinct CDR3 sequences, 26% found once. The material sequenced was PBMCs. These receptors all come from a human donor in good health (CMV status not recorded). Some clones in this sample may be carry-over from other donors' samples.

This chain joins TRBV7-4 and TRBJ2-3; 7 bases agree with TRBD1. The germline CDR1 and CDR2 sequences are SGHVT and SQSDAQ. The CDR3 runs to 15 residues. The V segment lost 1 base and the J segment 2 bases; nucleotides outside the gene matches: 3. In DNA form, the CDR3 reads TGTGCCAGCAGCTTAGGGGACAGCGCCACAGATACGCAGTATTTT. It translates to CASSLGDSATDTQYF.

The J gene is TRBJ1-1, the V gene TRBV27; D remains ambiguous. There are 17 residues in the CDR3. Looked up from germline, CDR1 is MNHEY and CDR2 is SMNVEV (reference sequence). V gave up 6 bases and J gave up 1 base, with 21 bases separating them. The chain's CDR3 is CASRSVEGGVRNTEAFF. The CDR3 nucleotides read TGTGCCAGCAGGAGTGTAGAGGGTGGCGTAAGGAACACTGAAGCTTTCTTT.

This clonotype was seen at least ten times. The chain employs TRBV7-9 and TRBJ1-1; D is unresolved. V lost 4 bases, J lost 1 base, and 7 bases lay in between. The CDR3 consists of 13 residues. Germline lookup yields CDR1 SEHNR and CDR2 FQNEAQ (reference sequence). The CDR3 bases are TGTGCCAGCAGCTCCCCGCGGAACACTGAAGCTTTCTTT. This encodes CASSSPRNTEAFF.

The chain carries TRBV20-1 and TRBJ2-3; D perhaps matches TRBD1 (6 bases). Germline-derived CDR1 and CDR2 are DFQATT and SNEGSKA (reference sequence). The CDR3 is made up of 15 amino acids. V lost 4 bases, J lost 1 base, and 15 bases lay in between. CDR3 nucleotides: TGCAGTGCTATCCCAGGGGCGGAAGGCACAGATACGCAGTATTTT. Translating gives CSAIPGAEGTDTQYF.

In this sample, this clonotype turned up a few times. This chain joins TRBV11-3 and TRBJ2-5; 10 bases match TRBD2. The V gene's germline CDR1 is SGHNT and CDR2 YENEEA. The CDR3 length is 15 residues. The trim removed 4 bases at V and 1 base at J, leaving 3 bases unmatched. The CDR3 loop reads CASSYSGRFQETQYF. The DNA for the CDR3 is TGTGCCAGCAGCTATAGCGGGAGGTTCCAAGAGACCCAGTACTTC.

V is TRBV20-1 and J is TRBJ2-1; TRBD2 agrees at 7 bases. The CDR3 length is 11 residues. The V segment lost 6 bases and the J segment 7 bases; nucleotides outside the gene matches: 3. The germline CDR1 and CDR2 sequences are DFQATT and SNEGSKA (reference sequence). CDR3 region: CSAPGGNEQFF. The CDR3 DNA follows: TGCAGTGCCCCCGGGGGGAATGAGCAGTTCTTC.

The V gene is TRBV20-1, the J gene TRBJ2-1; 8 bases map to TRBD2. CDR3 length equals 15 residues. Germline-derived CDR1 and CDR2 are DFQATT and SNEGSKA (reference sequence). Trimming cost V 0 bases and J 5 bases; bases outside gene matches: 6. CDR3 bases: TGCAGTGCTAGAGATTTTAGCGGGGCAGACAATGAGCAGTTCTTC. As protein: CSARDFSGADNEQFF.

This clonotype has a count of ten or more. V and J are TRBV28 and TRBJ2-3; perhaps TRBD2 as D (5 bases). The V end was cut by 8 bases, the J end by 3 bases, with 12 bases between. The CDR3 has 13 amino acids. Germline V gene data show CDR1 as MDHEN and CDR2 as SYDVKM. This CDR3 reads CASGGPGTDTQYF. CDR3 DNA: TGTGCCAGCGGAGGCCCTGGAACAGATACGCAGTATTTT.

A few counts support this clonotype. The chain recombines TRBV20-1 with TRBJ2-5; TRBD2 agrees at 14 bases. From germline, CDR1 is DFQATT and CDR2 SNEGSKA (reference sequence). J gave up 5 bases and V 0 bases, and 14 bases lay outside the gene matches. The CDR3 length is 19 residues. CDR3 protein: CSARDRRGTSGRSGETQYF. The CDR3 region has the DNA TGCAGTGCTAGAGATCGCCGCGGGACTAGCGGGAGATCGGGGGAGACCCAGTACTTC.

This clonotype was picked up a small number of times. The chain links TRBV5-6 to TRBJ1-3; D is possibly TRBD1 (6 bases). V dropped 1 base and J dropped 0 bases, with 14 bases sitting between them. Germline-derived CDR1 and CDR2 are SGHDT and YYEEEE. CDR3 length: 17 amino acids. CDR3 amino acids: CASSLLRQVHSGNTIYF. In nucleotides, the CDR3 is TGTGCCAGCAGCTTGCTTCGACAGGTTCACTCTGGAAACACCATATATTTT.

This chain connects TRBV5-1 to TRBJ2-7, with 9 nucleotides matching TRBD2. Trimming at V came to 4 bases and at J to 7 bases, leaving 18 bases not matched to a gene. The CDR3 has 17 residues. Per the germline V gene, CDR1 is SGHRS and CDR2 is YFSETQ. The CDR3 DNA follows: TGCGCCAGCAGCCTCGGGTTAGCGGGAGCTAGCGGAGGGGAGCAGTACTTC. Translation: CASSLGLAGASGGEQYF.

The chain's CDR3 is CASSTPPGPYNQPQHF. CDR3 DNA: TGTGCCAGTAGTACCCCGCCCGGACCGTACAATCAGCCCCAGCATTTT. The chain is built from TRBV19 and TRBJ1-5; D gene unclear. The CDR3 has 16 residues. In germline, CDR1 is LNHDA, CDR2 SQIVND (reference sequence). V dropped 4 bases and J dropped 3 bases, with 16 bases sitting between them.

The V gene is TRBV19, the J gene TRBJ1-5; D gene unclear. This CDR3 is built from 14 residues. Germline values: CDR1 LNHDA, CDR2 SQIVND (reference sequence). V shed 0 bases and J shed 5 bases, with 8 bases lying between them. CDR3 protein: CASSIDPVYQPQHF. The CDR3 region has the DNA TGTGCCAGTAGTATAGATCCCGTTTATCAGCCCCAGCATTTT.

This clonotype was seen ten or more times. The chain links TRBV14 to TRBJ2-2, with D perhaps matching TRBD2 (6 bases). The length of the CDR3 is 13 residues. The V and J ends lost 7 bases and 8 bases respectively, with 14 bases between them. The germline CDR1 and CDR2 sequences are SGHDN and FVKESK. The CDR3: CASNDLRGGELFF. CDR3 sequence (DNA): TGTGCCAGCAACGATCTGCGGGGAGGGGAGCTGTTTTTT.

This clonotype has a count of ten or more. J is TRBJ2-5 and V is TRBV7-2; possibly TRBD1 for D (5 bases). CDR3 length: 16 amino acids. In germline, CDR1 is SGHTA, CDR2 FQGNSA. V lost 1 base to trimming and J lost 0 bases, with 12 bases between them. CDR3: CASSLDRQEYQETQYF. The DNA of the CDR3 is TGTGCCAGCAGCTTAGACAGGCAGGAGTACCAAGAGACCCAGTACTTC.

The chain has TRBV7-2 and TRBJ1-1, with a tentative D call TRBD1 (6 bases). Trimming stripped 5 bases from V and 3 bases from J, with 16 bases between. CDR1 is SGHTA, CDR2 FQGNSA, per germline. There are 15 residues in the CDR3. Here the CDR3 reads CASSESRGRYTEAFF. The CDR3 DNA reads TGTGCCAGCAGCGAAAGCAGGGGAAGGTACACTGAAGCTTTCTTT.

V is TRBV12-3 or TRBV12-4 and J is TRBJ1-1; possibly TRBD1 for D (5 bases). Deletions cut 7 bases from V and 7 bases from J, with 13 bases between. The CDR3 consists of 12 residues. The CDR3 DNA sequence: TGTGCCAGCACCATCAGGGATCTTGAAGCTTTCTTT. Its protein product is CASTIRDLEAFF.

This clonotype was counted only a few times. The CDR3 nucleotides are TGTGCCAGCAGCTTAGAAGTGGCTGAGCAGTTCTTC. This codes for CASSLEVAEQFF. The chain carries TRBV7-9 and TRBJ2-1, with D unclear. CDR3 size: 12 residues. Trimming took 1 base from V and 9 from J, leaving 7 bases between them. Germline V lookup: CDR1 SEHNR, CDR2 FQNEAQ (reference sequence).